This section outlines one TCR beta chain sequence together with its context. Its antigen is as yet unknown. The CDR3 sequence is 13 residues long. Trimming pared 6 bases from V and 7 bases from J, leaving 13 bases between. Germline V gene lookup returns CDR1 SNHLY and CDR2 FYNNEI. The assay was run at deep level. How the authors handled the data: With immunoSEQ giving junction-only sequences and no quality scores, filtering differed. TCRdb's table, derived via immunoSEQ multiplex PCR, lists solely in-frame clones and lacks some. The V and J calls and clone size were taken over from that table, and D and trimming were inferred from the DNA. The table has 550,000 to 700,000 clones, approximately 73% seen once. The data are from a study of shared clonotypes between healthy human individuals. Overall study results and limits: What naive subsets generally showed was a larger estimated richness than memory subsets showed. Unshared clonotypes carried lower generation probabilities than those common to all four donors.

Sequenced: memory CD4+ T cells sorted from blood. Stated subset: CD45RA-negative fraction. The chain combines TRBV2 with TRBJ1-5, with D tentatively TRBD1 (6 bases). The TCR was taken from a woman aged 25 to 39 in good health. CDR3 sequence reads: CASRGTSQQPQHF. The CDR3 DNA reads as TGTGCCAGCAGGGGGACAAGCCAACAGCCCCAGCATTTT.